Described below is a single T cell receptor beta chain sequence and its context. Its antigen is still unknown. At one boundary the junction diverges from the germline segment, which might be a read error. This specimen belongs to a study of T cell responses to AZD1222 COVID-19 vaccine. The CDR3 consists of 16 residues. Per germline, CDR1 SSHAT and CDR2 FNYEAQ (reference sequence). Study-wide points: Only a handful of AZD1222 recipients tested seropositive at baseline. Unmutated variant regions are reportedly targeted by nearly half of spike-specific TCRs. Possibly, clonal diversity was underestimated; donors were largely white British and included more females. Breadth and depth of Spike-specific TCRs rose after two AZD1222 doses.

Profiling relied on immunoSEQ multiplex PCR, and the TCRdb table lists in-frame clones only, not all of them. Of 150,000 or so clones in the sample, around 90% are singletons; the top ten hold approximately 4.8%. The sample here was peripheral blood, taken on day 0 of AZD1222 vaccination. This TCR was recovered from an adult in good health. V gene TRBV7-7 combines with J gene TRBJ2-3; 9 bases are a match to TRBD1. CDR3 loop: CASSLGTGIFTDTQYF. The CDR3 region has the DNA TGTGCTAGCAGCTTAGGGACAGGGATATTCACAGATACGCAGTATTTT.